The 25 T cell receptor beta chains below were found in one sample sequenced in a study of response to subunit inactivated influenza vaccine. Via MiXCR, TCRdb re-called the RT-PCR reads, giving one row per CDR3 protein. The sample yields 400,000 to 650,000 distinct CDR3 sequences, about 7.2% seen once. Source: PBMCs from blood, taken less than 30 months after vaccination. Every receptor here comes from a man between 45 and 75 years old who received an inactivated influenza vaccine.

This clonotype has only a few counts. The CDR3 DNA follows: TGTGCCAGCAGCCAAGATTCGAGCGGGAGGGCCCCGGGCGATGAGCAGTTCTTC. Its translation: CASSQDSSGRAPGDEQFF. J is TRBJ2-1 and V is TRBV4-2; 10 bases are a match to TRBD2. The CDR3 is made up of 18 amino acids. Germline V gene sequence: CDR1 LGHNA, CDR2 YNFKEQ. The J segment lost 8 bases and the V segment lost 0 bases, leaving 13 bases of the junction unmatched.

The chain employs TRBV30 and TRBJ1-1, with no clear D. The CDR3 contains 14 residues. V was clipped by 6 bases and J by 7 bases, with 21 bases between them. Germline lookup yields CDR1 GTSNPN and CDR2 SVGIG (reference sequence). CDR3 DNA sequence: TGTGCCTGCCCACGAAGGCGGGGTCTGGGTGAAGCTTTCTTT. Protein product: CACPRRRGLGEAFF.

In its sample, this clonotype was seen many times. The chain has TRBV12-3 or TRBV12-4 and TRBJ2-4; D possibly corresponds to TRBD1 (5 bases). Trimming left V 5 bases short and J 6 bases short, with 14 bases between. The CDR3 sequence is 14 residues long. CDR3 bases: TGTGCCAGCAGTGCCAGTGGGGCACCAAACATTCAGTACTTC. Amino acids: CASSASGAPNIQYF.

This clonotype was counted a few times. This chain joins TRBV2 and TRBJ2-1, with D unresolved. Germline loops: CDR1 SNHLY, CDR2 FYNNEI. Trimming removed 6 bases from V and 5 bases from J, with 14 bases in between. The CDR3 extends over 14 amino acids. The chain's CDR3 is CASRSLRKNNEQFF. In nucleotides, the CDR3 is TGTGCCAGCAGATCATTAAGGAAAAACAATGAGCAGTTCTTC.

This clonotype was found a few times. CDR3 nucleotides: TGTGCCAGCAGTGAAACAACACAGGGGAATCAGCCCCAGCATTTT. Translated: CASSETTQGNQPQHF. This chain uses TRBV25-1 with TRBJ1-5; 7 bases match TRBD1. V lost 2 bases, J lost 4 bases, and 5 bases stayed unmatched. This CDR3 comprises 15 residues. Germline V gives CDR1 MGHDK, CDR2 SYGVNS.

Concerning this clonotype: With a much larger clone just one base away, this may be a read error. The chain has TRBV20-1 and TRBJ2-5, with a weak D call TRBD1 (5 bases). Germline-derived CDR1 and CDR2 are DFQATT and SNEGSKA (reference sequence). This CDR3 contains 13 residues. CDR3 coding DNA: TGCAGTGCTACGAGGACATCCAAAGACACCCAGTACTTC. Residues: CSATRTSKDTQYF.

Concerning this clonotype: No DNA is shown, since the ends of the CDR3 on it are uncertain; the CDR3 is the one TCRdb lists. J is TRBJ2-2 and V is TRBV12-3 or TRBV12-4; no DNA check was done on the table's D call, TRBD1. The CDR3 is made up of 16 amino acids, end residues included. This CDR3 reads CASSPPFGQGAAELFF.

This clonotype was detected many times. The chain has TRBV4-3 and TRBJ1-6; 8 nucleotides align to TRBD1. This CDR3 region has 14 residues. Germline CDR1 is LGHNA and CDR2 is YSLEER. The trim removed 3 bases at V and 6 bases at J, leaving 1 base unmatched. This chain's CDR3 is CASSHGQGNSPLHF. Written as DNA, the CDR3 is TGCGCCAGCAGCCACGGACAGGGTAATTCACCCCTCCACTTT.

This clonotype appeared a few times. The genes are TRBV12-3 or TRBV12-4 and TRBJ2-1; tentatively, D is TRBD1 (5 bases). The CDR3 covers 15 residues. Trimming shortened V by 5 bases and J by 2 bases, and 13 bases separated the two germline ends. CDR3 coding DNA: TGTGCCAGCAGTGAAACAGGTCCCCCCTACAATGAGCAGTTCTTC. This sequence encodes CASSETGPPYNEQFF.

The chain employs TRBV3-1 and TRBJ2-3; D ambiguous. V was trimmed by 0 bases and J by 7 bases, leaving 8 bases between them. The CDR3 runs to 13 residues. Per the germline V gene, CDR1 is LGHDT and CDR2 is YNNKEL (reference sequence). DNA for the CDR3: TGTGCCAGCAGCCAAGATTCCCCTAATACGCAGTATTTT. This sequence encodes CASSQDSPNTQYF.

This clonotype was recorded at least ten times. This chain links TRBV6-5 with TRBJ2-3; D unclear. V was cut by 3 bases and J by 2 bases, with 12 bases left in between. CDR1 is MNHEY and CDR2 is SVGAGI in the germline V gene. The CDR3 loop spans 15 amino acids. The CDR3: CASSYGGPTTDTQYF. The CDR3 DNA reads TGTGCCAGCAGTTATGGCGGTCCCACCACAGATACGCAGTATTTT.

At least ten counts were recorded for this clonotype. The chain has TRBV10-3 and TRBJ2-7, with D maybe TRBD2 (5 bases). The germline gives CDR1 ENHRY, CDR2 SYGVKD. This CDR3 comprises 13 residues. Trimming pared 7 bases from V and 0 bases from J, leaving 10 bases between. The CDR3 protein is CAINPGSSYEQYF. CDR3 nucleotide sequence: TGTGCCATCAACCCGGGGAGCTCCTACGAGCAGTACTTC.

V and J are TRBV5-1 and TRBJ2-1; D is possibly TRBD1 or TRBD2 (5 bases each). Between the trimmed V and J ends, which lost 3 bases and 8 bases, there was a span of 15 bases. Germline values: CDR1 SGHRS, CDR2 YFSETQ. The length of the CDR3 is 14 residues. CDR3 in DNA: TGCGCCAGCAGCTACGGGACGACGGGCGATGAGCAGTTCTTC. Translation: CASSYGTTGDEQFF.

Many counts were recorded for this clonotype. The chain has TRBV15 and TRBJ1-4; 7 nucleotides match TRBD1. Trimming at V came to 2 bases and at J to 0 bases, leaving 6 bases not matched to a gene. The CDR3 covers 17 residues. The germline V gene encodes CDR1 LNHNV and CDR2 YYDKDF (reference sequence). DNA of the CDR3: TGTGCCACCAGCAGAACCGGGACAGCTACAACTAATGAAAAACTGTTTTTT. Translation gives CATSRTGTATTNEKLFF.

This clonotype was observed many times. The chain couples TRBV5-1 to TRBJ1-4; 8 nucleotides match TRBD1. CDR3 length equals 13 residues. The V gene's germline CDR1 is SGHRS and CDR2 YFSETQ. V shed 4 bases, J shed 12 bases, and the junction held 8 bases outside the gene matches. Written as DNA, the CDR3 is TGCGCCAGCAGCCCCCAGACAGGGGCGGAACTGTTTTTT. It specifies CASSPQTGAELFF.

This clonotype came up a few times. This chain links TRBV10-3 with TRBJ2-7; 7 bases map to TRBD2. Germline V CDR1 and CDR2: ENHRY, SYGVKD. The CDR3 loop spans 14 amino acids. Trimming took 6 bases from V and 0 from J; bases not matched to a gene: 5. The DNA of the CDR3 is TGTGCCATCAGGGAGAGCGGGGACTCCTACGAGCAGTACTTC. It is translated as CAIRESGDSYEQYF.

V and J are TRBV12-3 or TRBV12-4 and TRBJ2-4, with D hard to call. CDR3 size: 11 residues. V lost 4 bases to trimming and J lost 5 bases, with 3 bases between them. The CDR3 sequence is CASSSENIQYF. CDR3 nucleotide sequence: TGTGCCAGCAGTTCCGAAAACATTCAGTACTTC.

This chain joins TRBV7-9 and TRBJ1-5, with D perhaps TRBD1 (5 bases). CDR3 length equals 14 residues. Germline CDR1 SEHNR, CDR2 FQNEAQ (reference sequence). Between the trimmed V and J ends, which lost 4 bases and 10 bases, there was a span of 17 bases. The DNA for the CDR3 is TGTGCCAGCAGCTCTTCGACAGAAACTCATCCCCAGCATTTT. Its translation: CASSSSTETHPQHF. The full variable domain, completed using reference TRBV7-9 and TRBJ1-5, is DTGVSQNPRHKITKRGQNVTFRCDPISEHNRLYWYRQTLGQGPEFLTYFQNEAQLEKSRLLSDRFSAERPKGSFSTLEIQRTEQGDSAMYLCASSSSTETHPQHFGDGTRLSIL.

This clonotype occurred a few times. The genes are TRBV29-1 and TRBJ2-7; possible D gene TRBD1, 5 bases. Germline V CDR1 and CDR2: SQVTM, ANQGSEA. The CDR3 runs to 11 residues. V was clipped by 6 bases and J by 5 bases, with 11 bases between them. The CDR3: CSVGRRDEQYF. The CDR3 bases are TGCAGCGTGGGGCGAAGGGACGAGCAGTACTTC.

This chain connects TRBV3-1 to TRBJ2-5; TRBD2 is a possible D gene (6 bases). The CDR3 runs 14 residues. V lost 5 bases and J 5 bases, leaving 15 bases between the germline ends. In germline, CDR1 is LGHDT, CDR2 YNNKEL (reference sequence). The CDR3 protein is CASSTSLGVETQYF. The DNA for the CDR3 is TGTGCCAGCAGCACTAGCTTGGGTGTGGAGACCCAGTACTTC.

This CDR3 reads CASSPMGHRYEQYF. DNA for the CDR3: TGTGCCAGCTCACCGATGGGACACCGGTACGAGCAGTACTTC. The J gene is TRBJ2-7, the V gene TRBV18; possible D gene TRBD1, 6 bases. The ends were cut back, 3 bases at V and 4 bases at J, with 13 bases in the middle. The CDR3 loop spans 14 amino acids. Germline CDR1 reads KGHSH; CDR2 reads LQKENI.

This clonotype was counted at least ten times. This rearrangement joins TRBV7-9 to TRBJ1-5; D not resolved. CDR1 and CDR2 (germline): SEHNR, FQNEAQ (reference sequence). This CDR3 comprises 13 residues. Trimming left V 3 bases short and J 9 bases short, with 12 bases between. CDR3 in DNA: TGTGCCAGCAGCTTCGACGGGAGTTGGCCCCAGCATTTT. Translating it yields CASSFDGSWPQHF.

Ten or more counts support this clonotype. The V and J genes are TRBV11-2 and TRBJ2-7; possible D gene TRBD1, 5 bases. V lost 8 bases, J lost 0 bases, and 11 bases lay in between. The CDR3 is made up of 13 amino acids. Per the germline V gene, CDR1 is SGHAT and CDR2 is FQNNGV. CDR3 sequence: CASADTNSYEQYF. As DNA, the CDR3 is TGTGCCAGCGCGGACACGAACTCCTACGAGCAGTACTTC.

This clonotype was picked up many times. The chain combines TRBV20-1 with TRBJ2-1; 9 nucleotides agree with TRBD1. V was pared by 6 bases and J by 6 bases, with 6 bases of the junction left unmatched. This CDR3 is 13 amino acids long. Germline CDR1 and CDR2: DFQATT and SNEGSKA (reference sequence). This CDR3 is CSAMSDRGNEQFF. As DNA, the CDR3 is TGCAGTGCCATGTCGGACAGGGGCAATGAGCAGTTCTTC.

CDR3 region: CSAKGTYPRNNEQFF. Here the CDR3 DNA reads TGCAGTGCAAAAGGGACTTACCCTAGGAACAATGAGCAGTTCTTC. V gene TRBV20-1 combines with J gene TRBJ2-1; maybe TRBD2 (6 bases). There are 15 residues in the CDR3. V gave up 6 bases and J gave up 5 bases, with 20 bases separating them. The germline CDR1 and CDR2 sequences are DFQATT and SNEGSKA (reference sequence).